This T cell receptor (beta chain) came from a study of CD4 T cells in relation to SARS-CoV-2 and coronaviruses. Libraries were prepared by immunoSEQ multiplex PCR; TCRdb keeps only in-frame clonotypes and omits some of them. The data show some 42,000 clones, approximately 88% seen once. Sequencing input: memory CD4+ T cells from PBMCs. This receptor was identified in an adult with COVID-19.

CDR3 in DNA: TGTGCCAGCACCGGAACCAGGACACCCTATAATTCACCCCTCCACTTT. Translation: CASTGTRTPYNSPLHF. This chain joins TRBV6-6 and TRBJ1-6; tentatively, D is TRBD1 (5 bases). The CDR3 sequence is 16 residues long. V was trimmed by 7 bases and J by 2 bases, leaving 15 bases between them. The germline V gene has CDR1 MNHNY and CDR2 SVGAGI (reference sequence).